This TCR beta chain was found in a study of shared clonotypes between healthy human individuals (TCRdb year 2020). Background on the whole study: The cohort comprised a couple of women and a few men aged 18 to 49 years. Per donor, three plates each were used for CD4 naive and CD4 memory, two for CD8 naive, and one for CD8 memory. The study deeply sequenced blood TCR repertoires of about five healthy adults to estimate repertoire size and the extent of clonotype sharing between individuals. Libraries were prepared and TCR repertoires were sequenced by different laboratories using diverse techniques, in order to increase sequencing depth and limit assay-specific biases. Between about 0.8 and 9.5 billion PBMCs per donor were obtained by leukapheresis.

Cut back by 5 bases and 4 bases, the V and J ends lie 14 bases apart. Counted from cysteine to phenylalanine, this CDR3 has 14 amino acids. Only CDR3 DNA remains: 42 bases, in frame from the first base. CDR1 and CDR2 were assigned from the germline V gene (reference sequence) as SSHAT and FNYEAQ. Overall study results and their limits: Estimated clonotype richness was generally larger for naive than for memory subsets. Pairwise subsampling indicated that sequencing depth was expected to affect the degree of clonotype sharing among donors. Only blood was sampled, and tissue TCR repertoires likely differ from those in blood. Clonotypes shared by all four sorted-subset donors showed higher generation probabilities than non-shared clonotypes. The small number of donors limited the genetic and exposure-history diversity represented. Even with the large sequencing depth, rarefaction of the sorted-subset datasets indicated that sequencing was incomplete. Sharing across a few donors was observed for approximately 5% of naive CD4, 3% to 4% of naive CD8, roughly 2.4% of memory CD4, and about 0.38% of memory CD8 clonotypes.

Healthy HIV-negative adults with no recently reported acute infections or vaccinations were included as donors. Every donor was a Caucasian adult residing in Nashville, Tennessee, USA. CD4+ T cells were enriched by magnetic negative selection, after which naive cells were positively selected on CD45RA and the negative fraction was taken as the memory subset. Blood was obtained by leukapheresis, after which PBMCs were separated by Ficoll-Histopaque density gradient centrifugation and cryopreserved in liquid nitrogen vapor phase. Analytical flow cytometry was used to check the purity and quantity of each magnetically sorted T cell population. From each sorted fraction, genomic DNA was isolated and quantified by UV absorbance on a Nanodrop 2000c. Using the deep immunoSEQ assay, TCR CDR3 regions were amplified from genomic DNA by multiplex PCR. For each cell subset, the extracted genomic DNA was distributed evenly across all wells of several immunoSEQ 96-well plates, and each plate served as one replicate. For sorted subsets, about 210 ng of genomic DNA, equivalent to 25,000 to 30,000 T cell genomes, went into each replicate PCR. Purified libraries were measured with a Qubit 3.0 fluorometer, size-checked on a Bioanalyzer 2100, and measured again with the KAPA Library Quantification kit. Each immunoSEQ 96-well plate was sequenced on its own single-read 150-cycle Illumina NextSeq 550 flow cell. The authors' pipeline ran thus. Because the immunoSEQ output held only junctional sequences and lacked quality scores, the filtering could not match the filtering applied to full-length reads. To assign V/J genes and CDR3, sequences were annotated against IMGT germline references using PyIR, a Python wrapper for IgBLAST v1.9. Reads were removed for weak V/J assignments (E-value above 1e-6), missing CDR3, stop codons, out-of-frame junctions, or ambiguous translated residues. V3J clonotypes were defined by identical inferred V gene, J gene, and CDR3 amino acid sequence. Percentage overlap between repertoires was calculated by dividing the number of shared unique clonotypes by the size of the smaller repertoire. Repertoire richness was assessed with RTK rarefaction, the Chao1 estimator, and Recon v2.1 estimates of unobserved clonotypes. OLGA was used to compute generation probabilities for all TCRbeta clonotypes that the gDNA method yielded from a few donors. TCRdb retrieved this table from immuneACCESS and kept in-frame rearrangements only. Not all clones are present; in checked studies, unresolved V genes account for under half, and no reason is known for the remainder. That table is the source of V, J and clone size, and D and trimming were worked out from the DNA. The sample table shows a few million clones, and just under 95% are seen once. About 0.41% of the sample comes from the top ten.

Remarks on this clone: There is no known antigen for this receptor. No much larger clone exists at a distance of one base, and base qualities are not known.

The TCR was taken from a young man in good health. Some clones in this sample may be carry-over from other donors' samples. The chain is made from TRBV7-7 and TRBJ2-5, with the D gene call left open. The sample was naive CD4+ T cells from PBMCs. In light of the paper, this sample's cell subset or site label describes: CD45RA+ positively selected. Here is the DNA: TGTGCCAGCAGCCCCCGGTGGCTGGGAGAGACCCAGTACTTC. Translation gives CASSPRWLGETQYF.